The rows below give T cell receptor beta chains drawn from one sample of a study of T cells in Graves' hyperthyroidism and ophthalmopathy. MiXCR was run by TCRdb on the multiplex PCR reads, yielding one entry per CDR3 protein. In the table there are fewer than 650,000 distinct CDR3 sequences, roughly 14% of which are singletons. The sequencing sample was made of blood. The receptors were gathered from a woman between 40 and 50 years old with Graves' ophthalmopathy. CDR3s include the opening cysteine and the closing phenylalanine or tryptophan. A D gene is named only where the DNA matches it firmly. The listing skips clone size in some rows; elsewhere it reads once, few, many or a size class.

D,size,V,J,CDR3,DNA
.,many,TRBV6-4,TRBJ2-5,CASSATLGGDRLGKTQYF,TGTGCCAGCAGCGCGACATTAGGGGGGGACAGGCTTGGGAAGACCCAGTACTTC
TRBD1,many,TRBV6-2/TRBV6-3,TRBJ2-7,CATGTGNSEQYF,TGTGCCACCGGGACAGGGAATTCCGAGCAGTACTTC
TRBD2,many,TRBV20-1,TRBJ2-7,CSAAGLTYEQYF,TGCAGTGCGGCGGGACTAACCTACGAGCAGTACTTC
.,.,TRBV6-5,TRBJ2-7,CASSYRDSVFYEQYF,TGTGCCAGCAGTTATCGGGACTCCGTGTTCTACGAGCAGTACTTC
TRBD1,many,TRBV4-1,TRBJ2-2,CASSQQQGVGGELFF,TGCGCCAGCAGTCAACAACAGGGGGTAGGCGGGGAGCTGTTTTTT
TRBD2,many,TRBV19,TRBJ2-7,CASSKSGRAGDEQYF,TGTGCCAGTAGTAAAAGCGGGAGGGCGGGGGACGAGCAGTACTTC
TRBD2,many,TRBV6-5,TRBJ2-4,CASSYSTSGKNIQYF,TGTGCCAGCAGTTACTCGACTAGCGGGAAAAACATTCAGTACTTC
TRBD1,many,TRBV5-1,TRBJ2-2,CASSWGQALTGELFF,TGCGCCAGCAGCTGGGGACAGGCTCTCACCGGGGAGCTGTTTTTT
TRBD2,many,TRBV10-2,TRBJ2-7,CASSPSGGSGSSYEQYF,TGCGCCAGCAGTCCCAGTGGGGGTAGCGGGAGCTCCTACGAGCAGTACTTC
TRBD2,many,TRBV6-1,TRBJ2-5,CASIRTSGPQETQYF,TGTGCCAGCATTCGGACTAGCGGCCCCCAAGAGACCCAGTACTTC
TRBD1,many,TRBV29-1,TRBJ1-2,CSVSQLRDRGHGGGYTF,TGCAGCGTTTCTCAACTCCGGGACAGGGGCCACGGGGGCGGCTACACCTTC
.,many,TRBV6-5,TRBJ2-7,CASSYSGRVPYEQYF,TGTGCCAGCAGTTACTCGGGCAGGGTACCCTACGAGCAGTACTTC
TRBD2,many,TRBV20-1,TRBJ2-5,CSASGLAGIREETQYF,TGCAGTGCTTCGGGACTAGCGGGGATCCGGGAAGAGACCCAGTACTTC
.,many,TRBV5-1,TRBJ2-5,CASSLEPGLEETQYF,TGCGCCAGCAGCTTGGAGCCAGGGTTGGAAGAGACCCAGTACTTC
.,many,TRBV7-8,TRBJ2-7,CASRPNSYEQYF,TGTGCCAGCAGGCCAAACAGCTACGAGCAGTACTTC
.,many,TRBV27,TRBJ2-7,CASSPLGGIHEQYF,TGTGCCAGCAGTCCCCTAGGGGGGATCCACGAGCAGTACTTC
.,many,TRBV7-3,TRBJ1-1,CASSTHPRTLNTEAFF,TGTGCCAGCAGCACCCACCCGCGAACTTTGAACACTGAAGCTTTCTTT
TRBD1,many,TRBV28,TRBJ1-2,CASSFQGAQGYTF,TGTGCCAGCAGTTTTCAGGGGGCGCAGGGCTACACCTTC
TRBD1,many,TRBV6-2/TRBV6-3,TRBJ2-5,CASSYSTGVVETQYF,TGTGCCAGCAGTTACTCGACAGGGGTGGTGGAGACCCAGTACTTC
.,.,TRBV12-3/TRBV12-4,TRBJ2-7,CASSFTGLDYEQYF,TGTGCCAGCAGCTTTACAGGGTTAGACTACGAGCAGTACTTC
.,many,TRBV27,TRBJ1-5,CASSLSAPGGNQPQHF,TGTGCCAGCAGTTTATCGGCGCCGGGGGGCAATCAGCCCCAGCATTTT
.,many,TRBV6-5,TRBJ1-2,CASSPGPPTFNYGYTF,TGTGCCAGCAGTCCGGGACCCCCCACCTTTAACTATGGCTACACCTTC
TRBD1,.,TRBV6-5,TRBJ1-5,CASSYSGQGYSNQPQHF,TGTGCCAGCAGTTACTCGGGACAGGGGTATAGCAATCAGCCCCAGCATTTT